The sequence of this TCR beta chain was determined in a study of blood T cells in healthy people across ages. Overall study findings and caveats: The recorded TCR beta diversity per million T cells decreased in a roughly linear manner with age. When set beside aged donors, long-lived donors presented more naive CD4+ cells and higher diversity.

Germline V gene sequence: CDR1 KGHDR, CDR2 SFDVKD. The CDR3 is made up of 15 amino acids. The V gene lost 2 bases and the J gene lost 5 bases, with 12 bases spanning the gap. The extraction recovered at least 6 micrograms of total RNA per sample. With respect to this clonotype: As yet, its antigen is unknown.

A sample-barcoded 5' primer and a J-beta primer mix were used in a second PCR of roughly 7 to 11 cycles. Tags on each cDNA molecule came from a template-switch adaptor with 12 random nucleotides. Each CDR3 protein gets one entry after TCRdb re-called the 5' RACE reads with MiXCR. The sample carries around 1,500,000 distinct CDR3 sequences, under 30% recorded once. The sequencing input was blood. The V gene is TRBV24-1, the J gene TRBJ2-1; perhaps TRBD2 as D (5 bases). This TCR was recovered from a woman in her twenties or thirties in good health. CDR3 residues: CATSDSMWENNEQFF. The CDR3 nucleotides read TGTGCCACCAGTGATTCCATGTGGGAGAACAATGAGCAGTTCTTC.